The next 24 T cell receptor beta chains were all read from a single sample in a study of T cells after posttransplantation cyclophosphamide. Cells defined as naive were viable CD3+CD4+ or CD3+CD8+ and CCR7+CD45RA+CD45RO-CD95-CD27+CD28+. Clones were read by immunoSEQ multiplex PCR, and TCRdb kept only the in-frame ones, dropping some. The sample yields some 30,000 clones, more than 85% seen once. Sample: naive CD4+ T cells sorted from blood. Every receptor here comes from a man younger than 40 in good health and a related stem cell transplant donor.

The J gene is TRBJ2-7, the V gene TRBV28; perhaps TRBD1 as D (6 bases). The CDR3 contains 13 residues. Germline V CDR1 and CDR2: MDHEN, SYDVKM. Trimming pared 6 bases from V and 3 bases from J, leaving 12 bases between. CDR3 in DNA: TGTGCCAGCAGCTTGGTAGGGGGCTACGAGCAGTACTTC. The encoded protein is CASSLVGGYEQYF.

CDR3 sequence reads: CASSVAPLGLAGGDTQYF. The CDR3 DNA is TGTGCCAGCAGCGTAGCCCCGTTGGGACTAGCGGGGGGTGATACGCAGTATTTT. This chain joins TRBV9 and TRBJ2-3; 15 bases match TRBD2. With 0 bases clipped from V and 6 bases from J, the junction kept 8 bases outside the gene matches. Germline V gene data show CDR1 as SGDLS and CDR2 as YYNGEE. The CDR3 consists of 18 residues. The full variable domain, in which reference TRBV9 and TRBJ2-3 provide the parts outside the CDR3, is DSGVTQTPKHLITATGQRVTLRCSPRSGDLSVYWYQQSLDQGLQFLIQYYNGEERAKGNILERFSAQQFPDLHSELNLSSLELGDSALYFCASSVAPLGLAGGDTQYFGPGTRLTVL.

The CDR3 spells CASSWTGRTGELFF. The CDR3 DNA reads as TGTGCCAGCAGCTGGACAGGGAGGACCGGGGAGCTGTTTTTT. The chain carries TRBV11-2 and TRBJ2-2, with TRBD1 identical over 8 bases. The CDR3 runs 14 residues. Germline CDR1 SGHAT, CDR2 FQNNGV. V lost 4 bases, J lost 5 bases, and 3 bases stayed unmatched.

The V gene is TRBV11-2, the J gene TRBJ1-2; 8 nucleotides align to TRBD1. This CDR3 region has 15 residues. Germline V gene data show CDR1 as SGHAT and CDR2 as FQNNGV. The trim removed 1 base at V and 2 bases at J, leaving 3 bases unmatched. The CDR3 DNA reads TGTGCCAGCAGCTTAGGACAGGGGAGGAACTATGGCTACACCTTC. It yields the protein CASSLGQGRNYGYTF. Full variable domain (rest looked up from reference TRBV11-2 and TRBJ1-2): EAGVAQSPRYKIIEKRQSVAFWCNPISGHATLYWYQQILGQGPKLLIQFQNNGVVDDSQLPKDRFSAERLKGVDSTLKIQPAKLEDSAVYLCASSLGQGRNYGYTFGSGTRLTVV.

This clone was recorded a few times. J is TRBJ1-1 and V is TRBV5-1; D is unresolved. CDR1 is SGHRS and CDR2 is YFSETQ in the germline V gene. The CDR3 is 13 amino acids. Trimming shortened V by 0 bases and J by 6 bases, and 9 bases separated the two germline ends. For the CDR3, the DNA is TGCGCCAGCAGCTTGGAACTACGGGCTGAAGCTTTCTTT. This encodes CASSLELRAEAFF.

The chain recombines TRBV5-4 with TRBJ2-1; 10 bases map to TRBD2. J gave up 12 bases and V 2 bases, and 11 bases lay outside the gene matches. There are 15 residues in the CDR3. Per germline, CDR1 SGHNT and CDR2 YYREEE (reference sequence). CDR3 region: CASSFSGGQSFPQFF. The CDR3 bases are TGTGCCAGCAGCTTTAGCGGGGGGCAATCTTTTCCGCAGTTCTTC. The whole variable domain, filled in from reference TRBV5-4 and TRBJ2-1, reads ETGVTQSPTHLIKTRGQQVTLRCSSQSGHNTVSWYQQALGQGPQFIFQYYREEENGRGNFPPRFSGLQFPNYSSELNVNALELDDSALYLCASSFSGGQSFPQFFGPGTRLTVL.

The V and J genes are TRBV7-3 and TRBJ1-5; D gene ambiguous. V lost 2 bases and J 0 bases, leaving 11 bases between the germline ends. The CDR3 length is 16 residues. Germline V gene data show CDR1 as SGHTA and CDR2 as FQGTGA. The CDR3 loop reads CASSLALANSNQPQHF. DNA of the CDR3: TGTGCCAGCAGCTTAGCGCTCGCCAATAGCAATCAGCCCCAGCATTTT.

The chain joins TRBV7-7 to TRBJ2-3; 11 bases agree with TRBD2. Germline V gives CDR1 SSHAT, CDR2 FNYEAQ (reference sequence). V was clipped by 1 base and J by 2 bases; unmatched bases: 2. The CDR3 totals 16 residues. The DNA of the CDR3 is TGTGCCAGCAGCTTAGTAGCGGGGGGGAACACAGATACGCAGTATTTT. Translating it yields CASSLVAGGNTDTQYF.

CDR3 region: CASSQEQGYGYTF. CDR3 nucleotide sequence: TGCGCCAGCAGCCAGGAACAGGGTTATGGCTACACCTTC. The chain recombines TRBV4-3 with TRBJ1-2; weak D call: TRBD1 (6 bases). Trimming took off 3 bases at V and 5 bases at J, with 10 bases between the two ends. Germline values: CDR1 LGHNA, CDR2 YSLEER. This CDR3 contains 13 residues.

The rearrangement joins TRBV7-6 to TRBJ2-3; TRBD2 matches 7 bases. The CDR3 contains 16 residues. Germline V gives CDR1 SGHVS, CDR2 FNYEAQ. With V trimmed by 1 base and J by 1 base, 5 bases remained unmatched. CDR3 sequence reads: CASSLGASGGTDTQYF. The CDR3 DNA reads TGTGCCAGCAGCTTAGGGGCTAGCGGCGGCACAGATACGCAGTATTTT.

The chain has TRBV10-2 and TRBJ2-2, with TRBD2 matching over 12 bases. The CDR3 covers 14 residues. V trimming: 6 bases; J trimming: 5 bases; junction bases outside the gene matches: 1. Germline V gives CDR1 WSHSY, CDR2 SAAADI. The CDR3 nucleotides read TGCGCCAGCAGGACTAGCGGGGGAACCGGGGAGCTGTTTTTT. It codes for CASRTSGGTGELFF.

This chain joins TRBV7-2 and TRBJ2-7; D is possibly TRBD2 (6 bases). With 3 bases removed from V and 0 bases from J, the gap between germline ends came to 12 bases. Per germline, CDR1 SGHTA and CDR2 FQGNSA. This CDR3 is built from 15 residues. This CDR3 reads CASSFHGTHSYEQYF. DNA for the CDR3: TGTGCCAGCAGCTTCCACGGGACTCACTCCTACGAGCAGTACTTC.

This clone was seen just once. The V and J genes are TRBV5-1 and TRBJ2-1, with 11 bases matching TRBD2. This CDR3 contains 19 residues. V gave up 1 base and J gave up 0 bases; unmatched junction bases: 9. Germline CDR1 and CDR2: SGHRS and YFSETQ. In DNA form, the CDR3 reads TGCGCCAGCAGCTTGCGGGCTAGCGGGGGGCCGAGCTCCTACAATGAGCAGTTCTTC. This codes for CASSLRASGGPSSYNEQFF.

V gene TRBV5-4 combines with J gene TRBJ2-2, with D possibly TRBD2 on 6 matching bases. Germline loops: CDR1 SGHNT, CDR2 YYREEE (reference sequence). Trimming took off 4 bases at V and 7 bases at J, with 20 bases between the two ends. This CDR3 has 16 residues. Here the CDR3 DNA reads TGTGCCAGCAGCGGGCGGGGTCGGGTGATGGACGGGGAGCTGTTTTTT. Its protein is CASSGRGRVMDGELFF.

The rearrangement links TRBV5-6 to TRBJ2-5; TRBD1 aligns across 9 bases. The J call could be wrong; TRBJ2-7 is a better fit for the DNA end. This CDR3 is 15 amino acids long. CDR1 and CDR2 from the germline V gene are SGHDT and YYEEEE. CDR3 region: CASRQPGQGPYEQYF. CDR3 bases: TGTGCCAGCAGGCAACCGGGACAGGGACCCTACGAGCAGTACTTC.

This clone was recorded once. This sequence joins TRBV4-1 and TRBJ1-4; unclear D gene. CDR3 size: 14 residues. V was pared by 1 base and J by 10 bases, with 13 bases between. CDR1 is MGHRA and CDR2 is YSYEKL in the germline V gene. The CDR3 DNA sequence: TGCGCCAGCAGCCAAGCTCCGTTACTTGGAAAACTGTTTTTT. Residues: CASSQAPLLGKLFF.

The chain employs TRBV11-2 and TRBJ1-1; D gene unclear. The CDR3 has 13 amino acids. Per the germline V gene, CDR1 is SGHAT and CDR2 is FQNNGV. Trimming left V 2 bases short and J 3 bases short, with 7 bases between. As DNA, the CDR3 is TGTGCCAGCAGCTTATGGGCAGACACTGAAGCTTTCTTT. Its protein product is CASSLWADTEAFF.

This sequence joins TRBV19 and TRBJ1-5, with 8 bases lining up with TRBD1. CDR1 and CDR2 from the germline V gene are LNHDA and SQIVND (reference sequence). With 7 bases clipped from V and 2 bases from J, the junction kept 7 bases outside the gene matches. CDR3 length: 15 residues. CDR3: CASKSEDRGNQPQHF. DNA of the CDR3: TGTGCCAGTAAATCCGAGGACAGGGGCAATCAGCCCCAGCATTTT.

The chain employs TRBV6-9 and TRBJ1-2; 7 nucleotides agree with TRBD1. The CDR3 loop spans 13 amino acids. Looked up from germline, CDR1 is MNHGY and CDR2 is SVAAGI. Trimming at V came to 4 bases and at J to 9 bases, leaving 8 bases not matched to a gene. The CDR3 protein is CASSCQGDKCYTF. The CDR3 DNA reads TGTGCCAGCAGTTGTCAGGGGGATAAATGCTACACCTTC.

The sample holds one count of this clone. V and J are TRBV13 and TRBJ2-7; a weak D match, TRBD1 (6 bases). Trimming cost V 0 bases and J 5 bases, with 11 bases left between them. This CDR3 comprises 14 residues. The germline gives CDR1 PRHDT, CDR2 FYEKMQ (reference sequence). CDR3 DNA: TGTGCCAGCAGCTTAGGACAGGGAACCGACGAGCAGTACTTC. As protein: CASSLGQGTDEQYF.

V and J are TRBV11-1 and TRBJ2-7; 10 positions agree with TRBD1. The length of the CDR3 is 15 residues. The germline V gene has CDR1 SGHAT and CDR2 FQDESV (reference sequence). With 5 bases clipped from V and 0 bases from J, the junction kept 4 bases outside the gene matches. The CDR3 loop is CASSHGQGGSYEQYF. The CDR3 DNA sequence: TGTGCCAGCAGCCATGGACAGGGGGGCTCCTACGAGCAGTACTTC.

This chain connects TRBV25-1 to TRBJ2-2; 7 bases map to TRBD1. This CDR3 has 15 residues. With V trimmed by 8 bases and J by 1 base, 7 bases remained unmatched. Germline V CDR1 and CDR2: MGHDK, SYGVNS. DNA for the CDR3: TGTGCCAGCGCCCGTTGGACAGGGAACACCGGGGAGCTGTTTTTT. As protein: CASARWTGNTGELFF. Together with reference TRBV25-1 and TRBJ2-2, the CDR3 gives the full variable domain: EADIYQTPRYLVIGTGKKITLECSQTMGHDKMYWYQQDPGMELHLIHYSYGVNSTEKGDLSSESTVSRIRTEHFPLTLESARPSHTSQYLCASARWTGNTGELFFGEGSRLTVL.

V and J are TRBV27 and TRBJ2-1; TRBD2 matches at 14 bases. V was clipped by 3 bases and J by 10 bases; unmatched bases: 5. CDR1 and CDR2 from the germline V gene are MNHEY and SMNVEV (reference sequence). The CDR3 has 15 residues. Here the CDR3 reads CASSLGLAGVGEQFF. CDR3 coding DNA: TGTGCCAGCAGTTTGGGACTAGCGGGGGTGGGGGAGCAGTTCTTC.

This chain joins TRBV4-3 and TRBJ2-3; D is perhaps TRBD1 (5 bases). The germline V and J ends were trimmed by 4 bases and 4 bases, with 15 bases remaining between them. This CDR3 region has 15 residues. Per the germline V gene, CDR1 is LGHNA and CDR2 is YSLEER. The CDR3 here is CASSPQGAYADTQYF. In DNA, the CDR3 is TGCGCCAGCAGCCCGCAAGGGGCTTACGCAGATACGCAGTATTTT.